This T cell receptor (beta chain) emerged from a study of T-cell reconstitution after alpha-beta-depleted transplantation in children. V was trimmed by 2 bases and J by 0 bases, leaving 15 bases between them. This CDR3 has 16 amino acids. From germline, CDR1 is SGHDT and CDR2 YYEEEE. Using unique molecular identifiers, the investigators prepared the TCRbeta library. A single record per CDR3 protein comes from TCRdb applying MiXCR to the PCR reads. The sample yields more than 150,000 distinct CDR3 sequences, roughly 15% seen once. This rearrangement joins TRBV5-6 to TRBJ2-7; possibly TRBD1 for D (6 bases). This sequence was found in a human donor who donated a stem cell graft to a child with acute lymphoblastic leukemia. The material sequenced was PBMCs from the stem cell graft donor, taken from the stem cell graft. The CDR3 here is CASSFPGTFTSYEQYF. CDR3 in DNA: TGTGCCAGCAGCTTCCCCGGGACATTCACCTCCTACGAGCAGTACTTC.